This TCR beta chain was sequenced for a study of Graves' ophthalmopathy and Graves' hyperthyroidism. Overall study context: Peripheral blood collection took place at initial diagnosis, before any treatment.

RNA transcripts were the source from which TCR beta CDR3 regions were amplified. After a first-round RT-PCR with HTBI primers, a second-round multiplex PCR was run. TCRdb re-called the multiplex PCR reads through MiXCR, storing one row per CDR3 protein. The profile shows 650,000 to 900,000 distinct CDR3 sequences, roughly 40% of them singletons. General study points: Blood also carried most expanded thyroid clonotypes exceeding 0.001 frequency.

The ends lost 8 bases at V and 1 base at J; junction bases unmatched: 5. The CDR3 has 14 amino acids. Clinical symptoms, serum thyroxine, TRAb, thyroid ultrasound and orbital computed tomography formed the basis of diagnosis. PBMCs were density-gradient isolated from approximately 9.8 ml fresh blood. To note about this clonotype: Its antigen is unidentified.

The sequenced sample consisted of peripheral blood. The V gene is TRBV12-3 or TRBV12-4, the J gene TRBJ1-1; 9 bases are shared with TRBD1. The clonotype originates from an adult man with Graves' ophthalmopathy. This CDR3 is CASGGTGWNTEAFF. In DNA, the CDR3 is TGTGCCAGCGGAGGGACAGGGTGGAACACTGAAGCTTTCTTT.